These 8 T cell receptor beta chains originate from one sample sequenced in a study of T cell responses to AZD1222 COVID-19 vaccine. Sequencing was performed with immunoSEQ multiplex PCR; in TCRdb, only in-frame clones are kept and a portion is missing. The table includes over 100,000 clones, roughly 90% detected once. This material consisted of peripheral blood, taken on day 0 of AZD1222 vaccination. The receptor set was obtained from an adult in good health.

The chain employs TRBV27 and TRBJ2-7, with 9 bases lining up with TRBD1. The CDR3 is 13 residues long. CDR1 and CDR2 (germline): MNHEY, SMNVEV (reference sequence). J gave up 7 bases and V 7 bases, and 8 bases lay outside the gene matches. CDR3 DNA sequence: TGTGCCAGCACCCTCGGACAGGGGAGGGAGCAGTACTTC. It yields the protein CASTLGQGREQYF.

V is TRBV30 and J is TRBJ1-1; D is undetermined. CDR1 is GTSNPN, CDR2 SVGIG, per germline (reference sequence). V was shortened by 1 base and J by 1 base, with 7 bases between the two germline ends. CDR3 length: 13 amino acids. The CDR3 region has the DNA TGTGCCTGGAGTGGGCAGCCGAACACTGAAGCTTTCTTT. Amino acid sequence: CAWSGQPNTEAFF.

The rearrangement uses TRBV14 and TRBJ2-5; TRBD2 might be the D (7 bases). This CDR3 has 15 residues. Trimming cost V 0 bases and J 5 bases, with 13 bases left between them. Germline CDR1 and CDR2: SGHDN and FVKESK. The CDR3 loop is CASSQDRGGPETQYF. CDR3 bases: TGTGCCAGCAGCCAAGATAGGGGGGGACCCGAGACCCAGTACTTC.

This clone has just one count. The junction differs from germline at one of its ends, possibly a read error. The V and J genes are TRBV4-1 and TRBJ1-1; D possibly corresponds to TRBD1 (5 bases). Per germline, CDR1 MGHRA and CDR2 YSYEKL. The CDR3 spans 14 residues. CDR3 amino acids: CASSRYSGNTETFF. The CDR3, as DNA: TGCGCCAGCAGCCGGTACTCAGGGAACACTGAAACTTTCTTT.

The chain joins TRBV9 to TRBJ1-3, with unresolved D. CDR3 length: 16 amino acids. From germline, CDR1 is SGDLS and CDR2 YYNGEE. V was clipped by 4 bases and J by 2 bases, with 16 bases between them. CDR3 DNA sequence: TGTGCCAGCAGCTTCAACGACCCCTCGGCTGGAAACACCATATATTTT. Translating it yields CASSFNDPSAGNTIYF.

The chain uses TRBV5-1 and TRBJ1-1; D is undetermined. Germline V gene sequence: CDR1 SGHRS, CDR2 YFSETQ. The ends were cut back, 0 bases at V and 5 bases at J, with 8 bases in the middle. This CDR3 contains 13 residues. The CDR3 spells CASSLEARTEAFF. The CDR3 DNA reads TGCGCCAGCAGCTTGGAGGCGAGAACTGAAGCTTTCTTT.

The chain has TRBV15 and TRBJ2-2; a possible D gene is TRBD2 (6 bases). The V and J ends lost 1 base and 8 bases respectively, with 20 bases between them. The CDR3 is made up of 17 amino acids. Per germline, CDR1 LNHNV and CDR2 YYDKDF (reference sequence). The CDR3 nucleotides are TGTGCCACCAGCAGAGTGGGAGTGGGGGGACCGGGAGGGGAGCTGTTTTTT. Protein sequence: CATSRVGVGGPGGELFF.

The rearrangement joins TRBV6-2 or TRBV6-3 to TRBJ1-2; D unclear. CDR1 and CDR2 from the germline V gene are MNHEY and SVGEGT. The length of the CDR3 is 12 residues. The V and J ends lost 4 bases and 4 bases respectively, with 7 bases between them. DNA of the CDR3: TGTGCCAGCAGTTCGCATCCCTATGGCTACACCTTC. Its protein product is CASSSHPYGYTF.